This is a list of T cell receptor beta chains from one sample in a study of blood T cell repertoires in COVID-19. Libraries were prepared by immunoSEQ multiplex PCR; TCRdb keeps only in-frame clonotypes and omits some of them. The table lists some 180,000 clones, roughly nine tenths of them singletons. Sequenced input: peripheral blood. The receptors originated from a man aged 65 to 79 with active or convalescent COVID-19. The CDR3 runs from the conserved cysteine through the conserved F or W. D genes are given only for firm matches. Only some rows state a clone size, as once, few, many or a class for expanded clones.

J: TRBJ1-2; D: .; V: TRBV28; size: few; CDR3: CASSSQGPHYGYTF; DNA: TGTGCCAGCAGTTCGCAGGGCCCGCACTATGGCTACACCTTC
J: TRBJ1-5; D: .; V: TRBV4-3; size: few; CDR3: CASSQVYSVGAGVDQPQHF; DNA: TGCGCCAGCAGCCAAGTATATTCGGTGGGGGCAGGGGTCGATCAGCCCCAGCATTTT
J: TRBJ2-5; D: TRBD2; V: TRBV7-8; size: .; CDR3: CASSLAGGGYQETQYF; DNA: TGTGCCAGCAGCTTAGCCGGGGGGGGGTACCAAGAGACCCAGTACTTC
J: TRBJ1-4; D: .; V: TRBV11-2; size: .; CDR3: CASSLGGQSTNEKLFF; DNA: TGTGCCAGCAGCTTAGGGGGGCAGTCAACTAATGAAAAACTGTTTTTT
J: TRBJ2-7; D: TRBD1; V: TRBV6-1; size: .; CDR3: CASREDRGLTYEQYF; DNA: TGTGCCAGCAGGGAAGACAGGGGGCTTACCTACGAGCAGTACTTC
J: TRBJ1-3; D: .; V: TRBV28; size: .; CDR3: CASTPGRGTIYF; DNA: TGTGCCAGCACCCCTGGGCGGGGCACCATATATTTT
J: TRBJ1-3; D: .; V: TRBV5-8; size: .; CDR3: CASSLWGGRSGRGNTIYF; DNA: TGTGCCAGCAGCTTGTGGGGAGGCAGGTCCGGGAGAGGAAACACCATATATTTT
J: TRBJ2-2; D: .; V: TRBV5-4; size: .; CDR3: CASSLGQNTGELFF; DNA: TGTGCCAGCAGCTTGGGACAGAACACCGGGGAGCTGTTTTTT
J: TRBJ2-7; D: .; V: TRBV7-2; size: .; CDR3: CASKPIGNSYEQYF; DNA: TGTGCCAGCAAACCGATCGGGAACTCCTACGAGCAGTACTTC
J: TRBJ2-2; D: TRBD2; V: TRBV18; size: .; CDR3: CASSPRAGGTGELFF; DNA: TGTGCCAGCTCACCCCGCGCGGGGGGCACCGGGGAGCTGTTTTTT
J: TRBJ2-7; D: TRBD1; V: TRBV10-1; size: few; CDR3: CASSGHRGLVQYF; DNA: TGCGCCAGCAGTGGACACAGGGGGCTGGTGCAGTACTTC
J: TRBJ2-7; D: .; V: TRBV19; size: .; CDR3: CASSIFLETAYEQYF; DNA: TGTGCCAGTAGTATTTTTTTGGAGACCGCCTACGAGCAGTACTTC
J: TRBJ1-4; D: .; V: TRBV6-5; size: .; CDR3: CASSPTGHGNEKLFF; DNA: TGTGCCAGCAGCCCCACGGGACACGGAAATGAAAAACTGTTTTTT
J: TRBJ2-7; D: TRBD2; V: TRBV7-9; size: .; CDR3: CASSKEGGSGSNEQYF; DNA: TGTGCCAGCAGCAAGGAGGGGGGTAGCGGGAGTAACGAGCAGTACTTC
J: TRBJ2-3; D: .; V: TRBV11-3; size: once; CDR3: CASSSLGGPSSTDTQYF; DNA: TGTGCCAGCAGCTCCCTGGGGGGGCCTTCTAGCACAGATACGCAGTATTTT
J: TRBJ2-1; D: TRBD1; V: TRBV7-8; size: .; CDR3: CASSFTDRGYAYNEQFF; DNA: TGTGCCAGCAGCTTTACGGACAGGGGGTATGCCTACAATGAGCAGTTCTTC
J: TRBJ2-6; D: TRBD2; V: TRBV27; size: .; CDR3: CASSSSSPLAGGRTGANVLTF; DNA: TGTGCCAGCAGTTCCTCCTCGCCACTAGCGGGAGGTCGTACTGGGGCCAACGTCCTGACTTTC
J: TRBJ1-6; D: TRBD1; V: TRBV7-2; size: once; CDR3: CASSSGQPNSPLHF; DNA: TGTGCCAGCAGCTCGGGACAGCCAAATTCACCCCTCCACTTT
J: TRBJ2-7; D: TRBD2; V: TRBV5-1; size: .; CDR3: CASSLFSGTSYEQYF; DNA: TGCGCCAGCAGCTTGTTTAGCGGGACCTCCTACGAGCAGTACTTC
J: TRBJ2-1; D: .; V: TRBV9; size: .; CDR3: CASSVQGLAYNEQFF; DNA: TGTGCCAGCAGCGTACAGGGGCTGGCCTACAATGAGCAGTTCTTC
J: TRBJ1-4; D: .; V: TRBV4-3; size: .; CDR3: CASSQPASSGKLFF; DNA: TGCGCCAGCAGCCAACCGGCTAGTAGTGGAAAACTGTTTTTT
J: TRBJ2-2; D: .; V: TRBV7-8; size: .; CDR3: CASSREGQNTGELFF; DNA: TGTGCCAGCAGCCGAGAGGGGCAGAACACCGGGGAGCTGTTTTTT
J: TRBJ2-7; D: TRBD1; V: TRBV12-5; size: .; CDR3: CASVSDRVGYEQYF; DNA: TGTGCTAGTGTCTCGGACAGGGTGGGCTACGAGCAGTACTTC
J: TRBJ1-5; D: .; V: TRBV19; size: .; CDR3: CASSNIGARSNQPQHF; DNA: TGTGCCAGTAGTAACATAGGAGCCCGATCCAATCAGCCCCAGCATTTT
J: TRBJ2-3; D: TRBD2; V: TRBV18; size: .; CDR3: CASSPLGAAGVSTDTQYF; DNA: TGTGCCAGCTCACCCCTTGGGGCAGCGGGGGTTAGCACAGATACGCAGTATTTT
J: TRBJ2-7; D: TRBD1; V: TRBV7-2; size: .; CDR3: CASSPRDRRDEQYF; DNA: TGTGCCAGCAGCCCGAGGGACAGAAGGGACGAGCAGTACTTC
J: TRBJ1-4; D: TRBD1; V: TRBV11-2; size: .; CDR3: CASSSRQGREKLFF; DNA: TGTGCCAGCAGCTCTCGACAGGGGAGAGAAAAACTGTTTTTT
J: TRBJ2-1; D: .; V: TRBV4-3; size: .; CDR3: CASSQDSFGTEQFF; DNA: TGCGCCAGCAGCCAAGATAGCTTCGGGACAGAGCAGTTCTTC
J: TRBJ1-1; D: .; V: TRBV6-2/TRBV6-3; size: .; CDR3: CASSRGWTEAFF; DNA: TGTGCCAGCAGTAGGGGATGGACTGAAGCTTTCTTT
J: TRBJ2-1; D: TRBD2; V: TRBV27; size: once; CDR3: CASRLAGLKYNEQFF; DNA: TGTGCCAGCAGACTAGCGGGGTTGAAATACAATGAGCAGTTCTTC
J: TRBJ2-5; D: .; V: TRBV7-2; size: .; CDR3: CASSLEPWETQYF; DNA: TGTGCCAGCAGCTTAGAGCCATGGGAGACCCAGTACTTC
J: TRBJ2-7; D: TRBD2; V: TRBV19; size: .; CDR3: CASSIEALAGVYEQYF; DNA: TGTGCCAGTAGTATAGAAGCTCTAGCGGGGGTCTACGAGCAGTACTTC
J: TRBJ2-1; D: .; V: TRBV6-5; size: .; CDR3: CASSRAGSYNEQFF; DNA: TGTGCCAGCAGCAGGGCCGGCTCCTACAATGAGCAGTTCTTC
J: TRBJ2-1; D: TRBD2; V: TRBV9; size: .; CDR3: CASSAAGGYNEQFF; DNA: TGTGCCAGCAGCGCGGCGGGGGGCTACAATGAGCAGTTCTTC
J: TRBJ1-1; D: TRBD1; V: TRBV6-4; size: .; CDR3: CASSPHPGTANTEAFF; DNA: TGTGCCAGCAGCCCCCATCCCGGGACAGCCAACACTGAAGCTTTCTTT
J: TRBJ2-3; D: TRBD2; V: TRBV7-2; size: .; CDR3: CASSYLAGVPTQYF; DNA: TGTGCCAGCAGCTATCTAGCGGGAGTTCCTACGCAGTATTTT
J: TRBJ2-5; D: TRBD1; V: TRBV27; size: .; CDR3: CASSSRTGPGGETQYF; DNA: TGTGCCAGCAGCTCCAGGACAGGACCCGGCGGGGAGACCCAGTACTTC
J: TRBJ1-4; D: .; V: TRBV3-1/TRBV3-2; size: few; CDR3: CASEPTGSGEKLFF; DNA: TGTGCCAGCGAACCTACAGGTTCCGGCGAAAAACTGTTTTTT
J: TRBJ1-4; D: TRBD1; V: TRBV27; size: .; CDR3: CASSQAGGATNEKLFF; DNA: TGTGCCAGCAGCCAAGCAGGGGGTGCAACTAATGAAAAACTGTTTTTT
J: TRBJ2-2; D: .; V: TRBV11-2; size: .; CDR3: CASSLVRGNGELFF; DNA: TGTGCCAGCAGCTTAGTCCGGGGGAACGGGGAGCTGTTTTTT
J: TRBJ1-1; D: .; V: TRBV15; size: .; CDR3: CATSRDRGNEAFF; DNA: TGTGCCACCAGCAGAGATAGGGGAAATGAAGCTTTCTTT
J: TRBJ1-2; D: TRBD1; V: TRBV19; size: .; CDR3: CASSIDFDRGEGGYTF; DNA: TGTGCCAGTAGTATAGATTTCGACAGGGGTGAAGGTGGCTACACCTTC